This entry is about one TCR beta chain. This clonotype was seen many times. Its antigen is still unknown. Qualities for individual bases were not recorded, and no much larger clone is one base off. The CDR3 holds 17 amino acids from the cysteine to the phenylalanine. The CDR3 DNA has 51 bases and is translated from base 1. Via the germline V gene (reference sequence), CDR1 is LNHNV and CDR2 YYDKDF. V lost 5 bases and J lost 4 bases; the stretch between them is 23 bases long. The TCR beta CDR3 regions were amplified from RNA transcripts. For the first round of RT-PCR on the TCR CDR3, the HTBI primer set was used together with the Qiagen OneStep RT-PCR kit. The libraries were constructed in a second round of multiplex PCR and then size-selected and purified. Paired-end sequencing of the libraries was performed with 100 bp reads on an Illumina HiSeq2000. The paper's data handling went like this. SOAPnuke was used to process the raw data, throwing out any read that contained adapters or uncalled bases, had a mean Phred below 15, or lacked an exact constant-primer or identifier match. COPE v1.2.5 was used to merge high-quality paired reads, and clonotypes were defined as unique nucleotide sequences. Clonotypes were aligned to IMGT TRBV, TRBD and TRBJ reference segments using MiTCR v1.1. The analysis was restricted to V-J combinations with a frequency above 0.0001, which together covered roughly 99% of the repertoires. The TCS score was defined as F50 (clonal expansion) divided by E x V (chaos), with BLOSUM62-based TCRdist calculated between CDR3 peptides within each V-J. Welch's t-statistics and random forest reduced around 520 V-J features to roughly 13, which were used in a naive Bayes classifier (R e1071). Through fastp at Q25 and MiXCR, TCRdb rebuilt clones from the public reads, retaining in-frame beta chains. One record per CDR3 amino acid sequence lists the most common genes and DNA. None of the V and J calls come from the authors' own analysis; TCRdb made them. For this sample there are a few hundred thousand distinct CDR3 sequences; 20% to 25% appear just once. The top ten clones comprise around 27% of the sample.

The sample originates from a study of T cells in Graves' hyperthyroidism and ophthalmopathy (dated by TCRdb to about 2019). Concerning the study at large: Peripheral blood was collected at initial diagnosis, before any treatment. According to the paper, TCR Vbeta CDR3 sequencing was carried out on about 140 peripheral blood samples, which came from under 50 ophthalmopathy, around 75 hyperthyroidism and about 17 progressor patients. After sampling, hyperthyroidism patients received methimazole starting at 30 mg daily, and ophthalmopathy patients received high-dose intravenous methylprednisolone. Thyroid tissue and blood T-cell repertoires from about six Graves' hyperthyroidism patients were also compared in the study. TCR V-J signatures able to tell the groups apart were searched for in a discovery cohort of 90 to 100 patients, of whom under 45 had Graves' ophthalmopathy and 55 to 65 had stable Graves' hyperthyroidism. Prospective prediction of ophthalmopathy was tested in an independent validation cohort consisting of 18 hyperthyroidism patients and some 15 patients who later progressed to ophthalmopathy. The roughly 100 discovery patients were divided at random into training and test sets in a 7:3 ratio. Study-level results and caveats: Ophthalmopathy was separated from stable hyperthyroidism by a 13 V-J signature model, with about 86% sensitivity and about 81% specificity obtained in cross-validation and 80%/75% obtained in testing. Most expanded thyroid clonotypes (frequency above 0.001) were also detected in blood, suggesting blood repertoires may reflect thyroid immune responses. Sample size was not statistically predetermined, and blinding of investigators to group allocation was not performed. During validation, the model predicted progression to ophthalmopathy a median of approximately 7 months ahead of onset, with 70.59% sensitivity and 72.22% specificity.

Stable Graves' hyperthyroidism was defined as no progression to ophthalmopathy during 18 months of follow-up. Hyperthyroidism patients were newly diagnosed, had a disease duration of under 2 months, and were aged 18 to 65 years. Any patient with an uncontrolled infection, another autoimmune disease, pregnancy or lactation was excluded. Clinical symptoms, serum thyroxine and TRAb, thyroid ultrasound, and orbital computed tomography formed the basis for the diagnoses. Ficoll-Paque density gradient centrifugation was used to isolate PBMCs from around 9.1 ml of fresh peripheral blood. Total RNA was extracted using Trizol reagent, and RNA quality was assessed on an Agilent 2100 Bioanalyzer.

The sequence is built from TRBV15 and TRBJ1-1, with the identity of the D gene unclear. The sequencing sample was made of blood. The sequence was obtained from a man between 18 and 35 years old with Graves' hyperthyroidism. The DNA reads as follows: TGTGCCACCAGCGAGTCCTGGGCCCTACTTGGTAGCACTGAAGCTTTCTTT. Its coded protein is CATSESWALLGSTEAFF. The entire variable domain, with the stretches around the CDR3 drawn from the reference TRBV15 and TRBJ1-1 proteins, is DAMVIQNPRYQVTQFGKPVTLSCSQTLNHNVMYWYQQKSSQAPKLLFHYYDKDFNNEADTPDNFQSRRPNTSFCFLDIRSPGLGDTAMYLCATSESWALLGSTEAFFGQGTRLTVV.